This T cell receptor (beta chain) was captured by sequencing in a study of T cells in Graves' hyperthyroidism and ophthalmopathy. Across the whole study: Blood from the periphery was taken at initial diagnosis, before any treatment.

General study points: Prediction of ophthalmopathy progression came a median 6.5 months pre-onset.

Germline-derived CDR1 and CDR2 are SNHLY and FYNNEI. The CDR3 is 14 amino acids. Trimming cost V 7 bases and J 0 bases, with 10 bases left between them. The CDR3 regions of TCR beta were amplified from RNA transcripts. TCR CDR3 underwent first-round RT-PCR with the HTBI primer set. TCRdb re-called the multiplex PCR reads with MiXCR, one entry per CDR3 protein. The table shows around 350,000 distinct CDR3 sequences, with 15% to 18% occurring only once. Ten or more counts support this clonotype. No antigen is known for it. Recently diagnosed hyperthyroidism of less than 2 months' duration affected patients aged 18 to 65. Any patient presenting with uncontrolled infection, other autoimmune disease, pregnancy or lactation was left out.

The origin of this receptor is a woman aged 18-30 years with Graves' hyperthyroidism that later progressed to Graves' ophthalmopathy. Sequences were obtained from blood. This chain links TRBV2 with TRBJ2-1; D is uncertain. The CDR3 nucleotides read TGTGCCAGCACCCCCCGAAGCTCCTACAATGAGCAGTTCTTC. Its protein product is CASTPRSSYNEQFF.